The rows below give T cell receptor beta chains drawn from one sample of a study of human T cells and chemical hapten exposure. TCRdb reanalysed the RACE reads using MiXCR and keeps one entry per CDR3 protein. Of about 120,000 distinct CDR3 sequences listed, around 10% are singletons. This material consisted of whole blood, taken in connection with sensitization to the hapten diphenylcyclopropenone (DPC). These TCRs come from a woman aged 50 to 65 with alopecia areata. Some clones in this sample may be carry-over from other donors' samples. Both conserved end residues are part of each CDR3. The order of the fields is J gene, D gene, V gene, clone size, CDR3 protein, CDR3 DNA. D genes are given only for firm matches. Only some rows state a clone size, as once, few, many or a class for expanded clones.

j_gene: TRBJ2-5
d_gene: -
v_gene: TRBV12-3/TRBV12-4
abundance: -
CDR3aa: CASSPGAETQYF
CDR3nt: TGTGCCAGCAGTCCAGGGGCAGAGACCCAGTACTTC

j_gene: TRBJ1-1
d_gene: TRBD1
v_gene: TRBV27
abundance: many
CDR3aa: CASSWGQHTEAFF
CDR3nt: TGTGCCAGCAGTTGGGGACAGCACACTGAAGCTTTCTTT

j_gene: TRBJ2-7
d_gene: TRBD1
v_gene: TRBV11-2
abundance: many
CDR3aa: CASSRQGMDEQYF
CDR3nt: TGTGCCAGCAGCCGACAGGGGATGGACGAGCAGTACTTC

j_gene: TRBJ2-7
d_gene: TRBD1
v_gene: TRBV12-3/TRBV12-4
abundance: few
CDR3aa: CASSLSDRGRPEYF
CDR3nt: TGTGCCAGCAGTTTGAGTGACAGGGGGCGCCCGGAGTACTTC

j_gene: TRBJ2-2
d_gene: -
v_gene: TRBV10-1
abundance: -
CDR3aa: CASSEMRITGELFF
CDR3nt: TGCGCCAGCAGTGAGATGCGCATCACCGGGGAGCTGTTTTTT

j_gene: TRBJ1-2
d_gene: -
v_gene: TRBV5-4
abundance: -
CDR3aa: CASSSTGRPGYTF
CDR3nt: TGTGCCAGCAGCAGTACCGGACGGCCCGGCTACACCTTC

j_gene: TRBJ1-5
d_gene: -
v_gene: TRBV5-1
abundance: medium-sized
CDR3aa: CASSLGPGSNQPQHF
CDR3nt: TGCGCCAGCAGTCTCGGCCCCGGCAGCAATCAGCCCCAGCATTTT

j_gene: TRBJ2-7
d_gene: TRBD2
v_gene: TRBV6-5
abundance: -
CDR3aa: CASRQRLAGFSYEQYF
CDR3nt: TGTGCCAGCAGGCAACGACTAGCGGGCTTCTCCTACGAGCAGTACTTC

j_gene: TRBJ2-3
d_gene: -
v_gene: TRBV20-1
abundance: few
CDR3aa: CSASTRGTQYF
CDR3nt: TGCAGTGCTAGCACCCGGGGTACGCAGTATTTT

j_gene: TRBJ1-6
d_gene: -
v_gene: TRBV7-9
abundance: many
CDR3aa: CASSLVSGVKSPLHF
CDR3nt: TGTGCCAGCAGCTTAGTAAGCGGGGTTAAATCACCCCTCCACTTT

j_gene: TRBJ2-5
d_gene: TRBD2
v_gene: TRBV5-1
abundance: -
CDR3aa: CASSLATGGQETQYF
CDR3nt: TGCGCCAGCAGCTTGGCCACGGGGGGTCAAGAGACCCAGTACTTC

j_gene: TRBJ2-3
d_gene: TRBD2
v_gene: TRBV10-2
abundance: -
CDR3aa: CASRKRSGTSTDTQYF
CDR3nt: TGCGCCAGCAGGAAGAGGAGCGGGACTAGCACAGATACGCAGTATTTT

j_gene: TRBJ2-3
d_gene: TRBD2
v_gene: TRBV7-9
abundance: few
CDR3aa: CASSLRGLVPYF
CDR3nt: TGTGCCAGCAGCTTGAGAGGACTAGTCCCGTATTTT

j_gene: TRBJ2-7
d_gene: TRBD2
v_gene: TRBV7-2
abundance: few
CDR3aa: CASSLGAGGTYEQYF
CDR3nt: TGTGCCAGCAGCTTAGGAGCGGGAGGAACCTACGAGCAGTACTTC

j_gene: TRBJ2-1
d_gene: TRBD2
v_gene: TRBV27
abundance: many
CDR3aa: CASSSSGLAAYNEQFF
CDR3nt: TGTGCCAGCAGTTCGTCGGGACTAGCGGCCTACAATGAGCAGTTCTTC

j_gene: TRBJ2-5
d_gene: -
v_gene: TRBV29-1
abundance: many
CDR3aa: CSVGQDKTQYF
CDR3nt: TGCAGCGTTGGACAGGACAAGACCCAGTACTTC

j_gene: TRBJ2-7
d_gene: TRBD1
v_gene: TRBV29-1
abundance: -
CDR3aa: CSVTTGGQWYEQYF
CDR3nt: TGCAGCGTAACCACAGGGGGCCAATGGTACGAGCAGTACTTC

j_gene: TRBJ2-2
d_gene: -
v_gene: TRBV25-1
abundance: many
CDR3aa: CASRPGLSTGELFF
CDR3nt: TGTGCCAGCAGACCAGGGTTAAGCACCGGGGAGCTGTTTTTT

j_gene: TRBJ2-4
d_gene: -
v_gene: TRBV11-1
abundance: few
CDR3aa: CASSLSGNPNIQYF
CDR3nt: TGTGCCAGCAGCTTATCGGGGAACCCCAACATTCAGTACTTC

j_gene: TRBJ2-7
d_gene: TRBD1
v_gene: TRBV14
abundance: -
CDR3aa: CASSQLTGTVTYEQYF
CDR3nt: TGTGCCAGCAGCCAACTGACAGGGACGGTGACCTACGAGCAGTACTTC

j_gene: TRBJ1-6
d_gene: -
v_gene: TRBV12-3/TRBV12-4
abundance: many
CDR3aa: CASSPSYSYNSPLHF
CDR3nt: TGTGCCAGCAGTCCAAGCTATTCCTATAATTCACCCCTCCACTTT

j_gene: TRBJ1-6
d_gene: -
v_gene: TRBV5-1
abundance: few
CDR3aa: CASSFNGDLNSPLHF
CDR3nt: TGCGCCAGCAGCTTCAACGGCGACCTTAATTCACCCCTCCACTTT

j_gene: TRBJ2-3
d_gene: -
v_gene: TRBV7-2
abundance: many
CDR3aa: CASSFGGRGTDTQYF
CDR3nt: TGTGCCAGCAGCTTTGGAGGGCGGGGCACAGATACGCAGTATTTT

j_gene: TRBJ1-1
d_gene: -
v_gene: TRBV18
abundance: -
CDR3aa: CASSPSGNSEAFF
CDR3nt: TGTGCCAGCTCACCATCAGGGAATTCTGAAGCTTTCTTT

j_gene: TRBJ2-2
d_gene: -
v_gene: TRBV7-6
abundance: -
CDR3aa: CASSLVWDTGELFF
CDR3nt: TGTGCCAGCAGCTTAGTTTGGGACACCGGGGAGCTGTTTTTT

j_gene: TRBJ2-7
d_gene: -
v_gene: TRBV20-1
abundance: -
CDR3aa: CSAREPVASYEQYF
CDR3nt: TGCAGTGCTAGAGAACCCGTAGCGTCCTACGAGCAGTACTTC

j_gene: TRBJ1-1
d_gene: -
v_gene: TRBV6-2/TRBV6-3
abundance: many
CDR3aa: CASSQGRWAFF
CDR3nt: TGTGCCAGCAGTCAGGGGCGCTGGGCTTTCTTT

j_gene: TRBJ2-1
d_gene: TRBD2
v_gene: TRBV5-1
abundance: -
CDR3aa: CASGGGPHNEQFF
CDR3nt: TGCGCCAGCGGCGGGGGACCCCACAATGAGCAGTTCTTC

j_gene: TRBJ2-1
d_gene: TRBD2
v_gene: TRBV20-1
abundance: many
CDR3aa: CSAWGSGRGTYNEQFF
CDR3nt: TGCAGTGCTTGGGGAAGCGGGAGAGGAACTTACAATGAGCAGTTCTTC

j_gene: TRBJ2-1
d_gene: -
v_gene: TRBV6-5
abundance: -
CDR3aa: CASRRGRPYEQFF
CDR3nt: TGTGCCAGCAGGCGGGGACGCCCGTATGAGCAGTTCTTC

j_gene: TRBJ2-7
d_gene: TRBD2
v_gene: TRBV9
abundance: -
CDR3aa: CASSGLLAGVSEQYF
CDR3nt: TGTGCCAGCAGCGGACTTCTAGCGGGAGTGAGTGAGCAGTACTTC

j_gene: TRBJ2-7
d_gene: -
v_gene: TRBV29-1
abundance: many
CDR3aa: CSAGQTGYEQYF
CDR3nt: TGCAGCGCAGGACAGACTGGGTACGAGCAGTACTTC

j_gene: TRBJ1-4
d_gene: -
v_gene: TRBV28
abundance: -
CDR3aa: CASSSKGSATNEKLFF
CDR3nt: TGTGCCAGCAGTTCCAAGGGATCGGCAACTAATGAAAAACTGTTTTTT

j_gene: TRBJ1-1
d_gene: -
v_gene: TRBV7-9
abundance: many
CDR3aa: CASSFEPGGNTEAFF
CDR3nt: TGTGCCAGCAGCTTTGAGCCCGGCGGGAACACTGAAGCTTTCTTT

j_gene: TRBJ1-1
d_gene: TRBD1
v_gene: TRBV27
abundance: -
CDR3aa: CASSWGQGGSEAFF
CDR3nt: TGTGCCAGCAGTTGGGGACAGGGCGGATCTGAAGCTTTCTTT

j_gene: TRBJ2-4
d_gene: -
v_gene: TRBV3-1
abundance: many
CDR3aa: CASSQVGNIQYF
CDR3nt: TGTGCCAGCAGCCAAGTCGGAAACATTCAGTACTTC

j_gene: TRBJ2-5
d_gene: -
v_gene: TRBV11-2
abundance: many
CDR3aa: CASSPSRSSGETQYF
CDR3nt: TGTGCCAGCAGCCCGTCGCGGTCTTCAGGAGAGACCCAGTACTTC

j_gene: TRBJ1-1
d_gene: -
v_gene: TRBV7-7
abundance: many
CDR3aa: CASSSQQDTEAFF
CDR3nt: TGTGCCAGCAGCTCACAGCAGGACACTGAAGCTTTCTTT

j_gene: TRBJ1-4
d_gene: -
v_gene: TRBV20-1
abundance: many
CDR3aa: CSAPTRNKLFF
CDR3nt: TGCAGTGCCCCCACCCGGAATAAGCTGTTTTTT